The clone carrying this T cell receptor (beta chain) was seen only a few times. Sequencing used immunoSEQ multiplex PCR; TCRdb keeps in-frame clones, though not all of them. Among more than 150,000 clones listed, roughly four fifths were seen once. The data derive from a study of blood T cell repertoires in COVID-19. J gave up 4 bases and V 4 bases, and 7 bases lay outside the gene matches. In germline, CDR1 is MNHNS, CDR2 SASEGT. The CDR3 is 14 residues long. The sequenced sample was peripheral blood. This chain joins TRBV6-1 and TRBJ2-7; 7 positions agree with TRBD1. The receptor comes from a woman in her twenties or thirties with acute or convalescent COVID-19. The CDR3 region has the DNA TGTGCCAGCAGTGTCGGGACAGAGCCGTACGAGCAGTACTTC. Amino acids: CASSVGTEPYEQYF.